This TCR beta chain came from a study of T cells expressing NK-cell markers. The germline CDR1 and CDR2 sequences are SGHTA and FQGTGA. The CDR3 is made up of 15 amino acids. One entry per CDR3 protein, without DNA, is what TCRdb gives after re-calling the 5' RACE reads. In total, the table holds roughly 390,000 distinct CDR3 sequences. Input material: blood T cells: a sorted CD56 or NKG2C T cell subset, CD4+ or CD8+ T cells, or bulk PBMC T cells (not recorded which). This TCR came from a woman in her fifties or sixties in good health. This chain connects TRBV7-3 to TRBJ2-5. CDR3 in amino acids: CASSLMSTQQETQYF.